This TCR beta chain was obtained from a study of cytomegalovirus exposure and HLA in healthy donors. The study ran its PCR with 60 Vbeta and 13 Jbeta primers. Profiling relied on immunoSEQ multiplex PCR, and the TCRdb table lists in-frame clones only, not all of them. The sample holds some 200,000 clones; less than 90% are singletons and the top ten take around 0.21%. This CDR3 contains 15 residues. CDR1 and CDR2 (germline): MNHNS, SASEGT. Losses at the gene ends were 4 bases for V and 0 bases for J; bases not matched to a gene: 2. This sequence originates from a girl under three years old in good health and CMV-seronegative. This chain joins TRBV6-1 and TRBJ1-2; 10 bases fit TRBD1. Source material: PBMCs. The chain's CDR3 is CASSVGTGANYGYTF. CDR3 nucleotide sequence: TGTGCCAGCAGTGTCGGGACAGGGGCTAACTATGGCTACACCTTC.